This T cell receptor (beta chain) appears in the sequencing data of a study of PD-1 blockade in classical Hodgkin lymphoma. Study details: A 3 mg/kg intravenous dose of nivolumab was received by patients every 2 weeks.

The CDR3 has 12 amino acids. Germline values: CDR1 SNHLY, CDR2 FYNNEI. Findings and limits, study-wide: Repertoire differences have undefined causes, possibly disease activity or prior therapy.

Every patient relapsed after autologous stem cell transplantation, and brentuximab vedotin exposure varied. Here immunoSEQ multiplex PCR was the method, and the copy in TCRdb shows in-frame clones only, minus some. The sample lists 120,000 to 150,000 clones; approximately 72% were seen once. As concerns this clone: What it binds is not known. One end of the junction fails to match germline, which may point to a read error. In the same sample, other DNA sequences code for this CDR3.

The source was peripheral blood mononuclear cells (PBMCs), collected before the second cycle of nivolumab. The receptor was derived from a human donor with classical Hodgkin lymphoma. V is TRBV2 and J is TRBJ2-7; D call uncertain. This CDR3 is CASSDSSYEQYF. CDR3 nucleotides: TGTGCCAGCAGTGATAGCTCCTACGAGCAATACTTC. The variable domain in full, with the rest retrieved from reference TRBV2 and TRBJ2-7, is EPEVTQTPSHQVTQMGQEVILRCVPISNHLYFYWYRQILGQKVEFLVSFYNNEISEKSEIFDDQFSVERPDGSNFTLKIRSTKLEDSAMYFCASSDSSYEQYFGPGTRLTVT.